The rows below give T cell receptor beta chains drawn from one sample of a study of cytomegalovirus exposure and HLA in healthy donors. Profiling relied on immunoSEQ multiplex PCR, and the TCRdb table lists in-frame clones only, not all of them. The sample records more than 140,000 clones, roughly four fifths being singletons. Source material: PBMCs. These receptors came from a man between 18 and 35 years old in good health and CMV-seropositive. The CDR3 runs from the conserved cysteine through the conserved F or W. The D gene is left open where the match is weak. The size entry is marked missing in some rows and otherwise reads once, few, many or a size class.

DNA	CDR3	J	D	V	size
TGTGCCAGCGCCCCAGGGACTAGCGAAGGGAAGACCCAGTACTTC	CASAPGTSEGKTQYF	TRBJ2-5	TRBD2	TRBV2	NA
TGTGCCAGCTCACCACCAGCAACAGCCGAGACCCAGTACTTC	CASSPPATAETQYF	TRBJ2-5	NA	TRBV18	NA
TGTGCCACCAGCAGAGATGGTGGGACAAAAACCCCTGGAAACACCATATATTTT	CATSRDGGTKTPGNTIYF	TRBJ1-3	NA	TRBV15	NA
TGCAGCGTTGTTGTCCCCCTACTTAATGAGCAGTTCTTC	CSVVVPLLNEQFF	TRBJ2-1	NA	TRBV29-1	NA
TGTGCCAGCAGTTCCGGACAGGGAAGTTACTACGAGCAGTACTTC	CASSSGQGSYYEQYF	TRBJ2-7	TRBD1	TRBV6-6	NA
TGTGCCAGCAGCACTTGGGGGCCTCCGGGGGGCTTCGAGCAGTACTTC	CASSTWGPPGGFEQYF	TRBJ2-7	NA	TRBV14	NA
TGTGCCAGCGACAGAATCAATGAGAACACTGAAGCTTTCTTT	CASDRINENTEAFF	TRBJ1-1	NA	TRBV6-1	NA
TGTGCCAGCTCCCCTGGGGGGGATCAGCCCCAGCATTTT	CASSPGGDQPQHF	TRBJ1-5	NA	TRBV18	NA
TGTGCCAGCAGCTACGGAGGGCCGGGTAATGAGCAGTTCTTC	CASSYGGPGNEQFF	TRBJ2-1	NA	TRBV4-2	NA
TGTGCCAGCAGTTTACGCGGGGCGGGGGGCCGGGGCACTGAAGCTTTCTTT	CASSLRGAGGRGTEAFF	TRBJ1-1	NA	TRBV27	NA
TGCGCCAGCAGCCCTATAGTGACTAGCGGGTACGGGCAGTACTTC	CASSPIVTSGYGQYF	TRBJ2-7	TRBD2	TRBV4-1	NA
TGTGCCATCAGTGAGTGGGACACTGTGAACACTGAAGCTTTCTTT	CAISEWDTVNTEAFF	TRBJ1-1	NA	TRBV10-3	NA
TGTGCCAGCAGCTGGGCCGACGAGCAGTACTTC	CASSWADEQYF	TRBJ2-7	NA	TRBV7-2	few
TGCGCCAGCAGTGAGTCGCGGACAGGGGGCTTCGACGAGCAGTACTTC	CASSESRTGGFDEQYF	TRBJ2-7	TRBD1	TRBV10-2	NA
TGTGCCAGCAGCTGGGGGACTAGCGTGGTCTACGAGCAGTACTTC	CASSWGTSVVYEQYF	TRBJ2-7	TRBD2	TRBV7-8	NA
TGTGCCAGCAGTTTAAGGCTAGCGGCCTACGAGCAGTACTTC	CASSLRLAAYEQYF	TRBJ2-7	TRBD2	TRBV27	NA
TGTGCCAGTAGTACAGCGGACCATCTCGTGCAGCCCCAGCATTTT	CASSTADHLVQPQHF	TRBJ1-5	NA	TRBV19	once
TGCGCCAGCAGCCAAGATTACGGCGGGGAGCTGTTTTTT	CASSQDYGGELFF	TRBJ2-2	NA	TRBV4-1	few
TGTGCCTCCCGAGGACAGGCTGCCTACGAGCAGTACTTC	CASRGQAAYEQYF	TRBJ2-7	TRBD1	TRBV2	NA
TGTGCCAGCAGTCCCTGGGAGAGCAATCAGCCCCAGCATTTT	CASSPWESNQPQHF	TRBJ1-5	NA	TRBV2	once
TGTGCCAGCAATTCCCGTCTTGCAGGGCTGAACACTGAAGCTTTCTTT	CASNSRLAGLNTEAFF	TRBJ1-1	NA	TRBV28	NA
TGTGCCAGCAGCGCCTGGACAGTAGAAAGCAATCAGCCCCAGCATTTT	CASSAWTVESNQPQHF	TRBJ1-5	NA	TRBV7-8	NA
TGTGCCAGCAGCTTAGTGGGACAGGGGAGGAGTGGCTACACCTTC	CASSLVGQGRSGYTF	TRBJ1-2	TRBD1	TRBV7-9	NA
TGTGCCAGCGGGCAGAGCTCCTACGAGCAGTACTTC	CASGQSSYEQYF	TRBJ2-7	NA	TRBV6-4	NA
TGTGCCAGTAGTATAGCACTGGCTAGCTCCTACAATGAGCAGTTCTTC	CASSIALASSYNEQFF	TRBJ2-1	NA	TRBV19	NA
TGTGCCAGCAGCATACTGACAGGGGAATCCTACGAGCAGTACTTC	CASSILTGESYEQYF	TRBJ2-7	TRBD1	TRBV11-2	NA
TGTGCCAGCAGTTTATCATATTGGTTCGGGGCAACTAATGAAAAACTGTTTTTT	CASSLSYWFGATNEKLFF	TRBJ1-4	NA	TRBV27	once
TGTGCCAGCAGTTTAGGGGCGCTTGGGGTCCAAGAGACCCAGTACTTC	CASSLGALGVQETQYF	TRBJ2-5	NA	TRBV6-5	NA
TGTGCTAGCAGCCCAGGAGGGTACCAAGAGACCCAGTACTTC	CASSPGGYQETQYF	TRBJ2-5	NA	TRBV7-7	NA
TGTGCCAGCAGTGTGACAGGGTTAGGCTACAATGAGCAGTTCTTC	CASSVTGLGYNEQFF	TRBJ2-1	TRBD1	TRBV28	NA
TGTGCCAGCAGAGAGACGACTAGCGGGACCGGGGAGCTGTTTTTT	CASRETTSGTGELFF	TRBJ2-2	TRBD2	TRBV6-6	NA
TGTGCCAGCAGCGGTTACAGGGGGCAGGGGGGCTACACCTTC	CASSGYRGQGGYTF	TRBJ1-2	TRBD1	TRBV7-2	NA
TGCGCCAGCAGCGGCCAGTCAAGGAGACTGAACACTGAAGCTTTCTTT	CASSGQSRRLNTEAFF	TRBJ1-1	NA	TRBV4-1	NA
TGTGCCAGCAGCTTCGACGGGACAGCCTACGAGCAGTACTTC	CASSFDGTAYEQYF	TRBJ2-7	TRBD1	TRBV7-9	NA
TGTGCCAGCAGTTTGACCCAGGGTCAGCCCCAGCATTTT	CASSLTQGQPQHF	TRBJ1-5	NA	TRBV27	NA
TGCGCCAGCAGCCACTACCTCAATGAGCAGTTCTTC	CASSHYLNEQFF	TRBJ2-1	NA	TRBV4-1	NA
TGTGCCAGCAGCTTCCCAGCGGGAGGCCGCCTCTACGAGCAGTACTTC	CASSFPAGGRLYEQYF	TRBJ2-7	TRBD2	TRBV28	NA
TGCGCCAGCAGCCCACGGGACTCCGCTGGTGAGCAGTTCTTC	CASSPRDSAGEQFF	TRBJ2-1	NA	TRBV5-1	few
TGTGCCAGCAGTTCTGACACCCGCTCCTATAATTCACCCCTCCACTTT	CASSSDTRSYNSPLHF	TRBJ1-6	NA	TRBV27	NA
TGTGCCAGCAGCTTCGGGAAGGGCACTGAAGCTTTCTTT	CASSFGKGTEAFF	TRBJ1-1	NA	TRBV9	NA
TGCGCCAGCAGCTACGGGACAGGGGATGAAAAACTGTTTTTT	CASSYGTGDEKLFF	TRBJ1-4	TRBD1	TRBV5-1	NA
TGTGCCAGCGGAACCCCAGGGAATAATCAGCCCCAGCATTTT	CASGTPGNNQPQHF	TRBJ1-5	NA	TRBV6-5	NA
TGTGCCAGCTTCGGGGGGGGAGGAGATACGCAGTATTTT	CASFGGGGDTQYF	TRBJ2-3	TRBD2	TRBV2	NA
TGTGCCAGCAGTTTACCCGGGACAGTTGAAGCTTTCTTT	CASSLPGTVEAFF	TRBJ1-1	TRBD1	TRBV28	NA
TGTGCCAGCAGTTTAACGGTTAATGAGCAGTTCTTC	CASSLTVNEQFF	TRBJ2-1	NA	TRBV27	NA